The clone carrying this TCR delta chain was found many times. Its antigen remains unknown. Sequencing covered both gamma and delta TCR chains per sample. TCRdb repeated clone calling on the multiplex PCR reads with CATT. The profile shows 85,000 to 90,000 delta-chain clones, almost 1.5% of them singletons. These data are taken from a study of γδ T cells in repeated Plasmodium falciparum infection. Study-wide results and limits: Vgamma9/Vdelta2+ T cells showed a stable polyclonal repertoire with shared TCRgamma sequences. Waves of new clonotype selection appeared after repeated controlled infections in Vdelta2-negative, largely Vdelta1+, gammadelta T cells.

Germline loops: CDR1 TSWWSYY, CDR2 QGS. The CDR3 covers 16 residues. Between the trimmed V and J ends, which lost 2 bases and 0 bases, there was a span of 13 bases. Bulk repertoires came from Vgamma9/Vdelta2+ or Vdelta2-negative gammadelta T cells flow-sorted from PBMC. The material sequenced was gamma-delta T cells from blood. V and J are TRDV1 and TRDJ1; D might be TRDD3 (6 bases). The clonotype comes from a pool of human donors (malaria-infected and uninfected, not separated). The CDR3: CALGEARGTYTDKLIF. The CDR3 DNA reads as TGTGCTCTTGGGGAAGCCAGGGGGACTTACACCGATAAACTCATCTTT.